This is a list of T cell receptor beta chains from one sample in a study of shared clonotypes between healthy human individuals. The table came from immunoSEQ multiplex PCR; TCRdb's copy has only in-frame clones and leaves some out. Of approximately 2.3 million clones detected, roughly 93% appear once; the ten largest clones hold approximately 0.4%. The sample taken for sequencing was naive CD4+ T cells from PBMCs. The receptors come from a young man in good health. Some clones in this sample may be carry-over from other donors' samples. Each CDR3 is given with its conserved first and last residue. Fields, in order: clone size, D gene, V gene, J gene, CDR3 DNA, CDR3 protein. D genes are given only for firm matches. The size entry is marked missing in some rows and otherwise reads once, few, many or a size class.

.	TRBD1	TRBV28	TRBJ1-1	TGTGCCAGCAGACCATCATTGGGACAGGGGTCTGGTGAAGCTTTCTTT	CASRPSLGQGSGEAFF
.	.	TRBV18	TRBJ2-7	TGTGCCAGCTCACCGGCATCGCAGGGGAGGTACGAGCAGTACTTC	CASSPASQGRYEQYF
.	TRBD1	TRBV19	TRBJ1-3	TGTGCCAGTAGTCCCGGACAGGGGACTACAAACACCATATATTTT	CASSPGQGTTNTIYF
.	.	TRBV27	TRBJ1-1	TGTGCCAGCAGTTTACGAGGGGAGGGTGCTTTCTTT	CASSLRGEGAFF
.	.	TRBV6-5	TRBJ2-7	TGTGCCAGCAGTTGGGGGCCAGGCTACGAGCAGTACTTC	CASSWGPGYEQYF
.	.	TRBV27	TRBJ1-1	TGTGCCAGCAGTCCTCTCCTGATGGGGGCCGAGACCACTGAAGCTTTCTTT	CASSPLLMGAETTEAFF
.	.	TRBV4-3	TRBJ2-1	TGCGCCAGCAGCCAAGAGTTAGCGCATAACAATGAGCAGTTCTTC	CASSQELAHNNEQFF
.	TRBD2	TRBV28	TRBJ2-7	TGTGCCAGCAGTTCCATGCGGGGGGCGGGCTACGAGCAGTACTTC	CASSSMRGAGYEQYF
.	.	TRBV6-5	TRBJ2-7	TGTGCCAGCAGTTATAAGGGCGGGCTGAGCTCCTACGAGCAGTACTTC	CASSYKGGLSSYEQYF
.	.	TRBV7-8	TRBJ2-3	TGTGCCAGCAGCCCCCTCGGGCAGGGTAGCGATACGCAGTATTTT	CASSPLGQGSDTQYF
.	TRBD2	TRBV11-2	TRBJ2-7	TGTGCCAGCAGCTTGAGTAGCGGGGCCTACGAGCAGTACTTC	CASSLSSGAYEQYF
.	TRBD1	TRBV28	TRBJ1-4	TGTGCCAGCAGTTTTTGGGACAGCTATAATGAAAAACTGTTTTTT	CASSFWDSYNEKLFF
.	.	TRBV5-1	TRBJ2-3	TGCGCCAGCAGCGCGGACGGCACAGATACGCAGTATTTT	CASSADGTDTQYF
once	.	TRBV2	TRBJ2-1	TGTGCCAGCAGTGATTTCTACAATGAGCAGTTCTTC	CASSDFYNEQFF
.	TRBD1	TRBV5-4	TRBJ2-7	TGTGCCAGCAGCCCGGGACAGAGATACGAGCAGTACTTC	CASSPGQRYEQYF
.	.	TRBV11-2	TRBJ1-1	TGTGCCAGCAGCTTAGCAGGGCTCCCTGAAGCTTTCTTT	CASSLAGLPEAFF
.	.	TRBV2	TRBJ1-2	TGTGCCAGCATAAATTTTAGGGATTCGGGAGGCTACACCTTC	CASINFRDSGGYTF
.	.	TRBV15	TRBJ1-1	TGTGCCACCAGCAGAGGTTGGGGGGTAGAGAACACTGAAGCTTTCTTT	CATSRGWGVENTEAFF
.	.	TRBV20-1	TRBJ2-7	TGCAGTGCTAGAGTGTTGGGCGAGCAGTACTTC	CSARVLGEQYF
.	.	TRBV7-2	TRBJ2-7	TGTGCCAGCACCCTCCTTCCCGGGATCTCCTACGAGCAGTACTTC	CASTLLPGISYEQYF
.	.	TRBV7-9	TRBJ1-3	TGTGCCAGCAGCCCATCCCGGCCGTCTGGAAACACCATATATTTT	CASSPSRPSGNTIYF
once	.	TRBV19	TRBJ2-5	TGTGCCAGTAGTATAACCCGGGACGGTACTACGACCCAGTACTTC	CASSITRDGTTTQYF
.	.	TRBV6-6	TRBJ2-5	TGTGCCAGCAGTTACTCGATGAGGGGACTGGAAGAGACCCAGTACTTC	CASSYSMRGLEETQYF
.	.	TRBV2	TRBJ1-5	TGTGCCAGCAGTGCGGAAGGGGGAGATCAGCCCCAGCATTTT	CASSAEGGDQPQHF
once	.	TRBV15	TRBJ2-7	TGTGCCACCAGCAGAGATTCGGAAGGCTACGAGCAGTACTTC	CATSRDSEGYEQYF
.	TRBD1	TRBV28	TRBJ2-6	TGTGCCAGCAGGCCCGGGACAGCTGGGGCCAACGTCCTGACTTTC	CASRPGTAGANVLTF
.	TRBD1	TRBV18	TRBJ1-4	TGTGCCAGCTCACCCTCGAACCGGGACAGGAATGAAAAACTGTTTTTT	CASSPSNRDRNEKLFF
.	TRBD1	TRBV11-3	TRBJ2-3	TGTGCCAGCAGCCCGGACAGGGGGCTAACAGATACGCAGTATTTT	CASSPDRGLTDTQYF
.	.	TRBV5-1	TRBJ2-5	TGCGCCAGCAGCTCAACCGGGACACTGGGAGAGACCCAGTACTTC	CASSSTGTLGETQYF
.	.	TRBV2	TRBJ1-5	TGTGCCAGCAGTGAACGCTGGGAGCAGCCCCAGCATTTT	CASSERWEQPQHF
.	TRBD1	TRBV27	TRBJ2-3	TGTGCCAGCAGTTTATTTGGACAGGGTCGTAAGACAGATACGCAGTATTTT	CASSLFGQGRKTDTQYF
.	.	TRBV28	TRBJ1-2	TGTGCCACCCGGGTGGGGATCGATGGCTACACCTTC	CATRVGIDGYTF
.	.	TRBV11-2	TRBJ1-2	TGTGCCAGCAGCCCCGGGGTTTTAAACTATGGCTACACCTTC	CASSPGVLNYGYTF
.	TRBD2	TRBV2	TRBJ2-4	TGTGCCAGCATTAGGCGGGAGGGGAGGGCCAAAAACATTCAGTACTTC	CASIRREGRAKNIQYF
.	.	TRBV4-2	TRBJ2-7	TGTGCCAGCAGCCAAGATCGAAGCGGGCCCTACGAGCAGTACTTC	CASSQDRSGPYEQYF
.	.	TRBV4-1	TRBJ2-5	TGCGCCAGCAGCCAGGCCCTATCGGGATCCCAAGAGACCCAGTACTTC	CASSQALSGSQETQYF
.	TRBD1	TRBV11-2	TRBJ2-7	TGTGCCAGCAGCTTAGGAGGGACAGGGGTGCGCTACGAGCAGTACTTC	CASSLGGTGVRYEQYF
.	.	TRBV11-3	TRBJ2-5	TGTGCCAGCAGCGAAGCCGCGACGGGACTCGGAGAGACCCAGTACTTC	CASSEAATGLGETQYF
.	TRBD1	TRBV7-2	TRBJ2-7	TGTGCCAGCAGCTTACTCCTTCCAGGGGACAGGGGGCTACAGCAGTACTTC	CASSLLLPGDRGLQQYF
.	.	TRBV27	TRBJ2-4	TGTGCCAGCAGTCGGACGATTTACGAAAACATTCAGTACTTC	CASSRTIYENIQYF
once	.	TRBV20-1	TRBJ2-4	TGCAGTGCTAGTAGGAACATTCAGTACTTC	CSASRNIQYF
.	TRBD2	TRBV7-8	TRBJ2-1	TGTGCCAGCAGCTTAGGAGTACTAGCGGGAGGGGCCTACAATGAGCAGTTCTTC	CASSLGVLAGGAYNEQFF
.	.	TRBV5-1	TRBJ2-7	TGCGCCAGCAGCCCAGGGCAATCCTACGAGCAGTACTTC	CASSPGQSYEQYF
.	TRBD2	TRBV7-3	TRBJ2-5	TGTGCCAGCAGCCCAGGGCTAGCGGGAGTTTCAGAGACCCAGTACTTC	CASSPGLAGVSETQYF